This T cell receptor (beta chain) was observed in a study of T-cell reconstitution after alpha-beta-depleted transplantation in children. The CDR3 runs to 15 residues. Per the germline V gene, CDR1 is SQVTM and CDR2 is ANQGSEA. Germline trimming cut 7 bases from V and 1 base from J; bases unmatched to any gene: 8. Study-level results: Counts and diversity of T cells one year after transplant came mostly from newly produced T cells.

This clonotype showed up many times. Its antigen is unknown. Researchers prepared the TCRbeta library using unique molecular identifiers, the study reports. TCRdb re-called the PCR reads with MiXCR, one entry per CDR3 protein. The sample shows fewer than 150,000 distinct CDR3 sequences, around 23% of them seen only once. This sequence was found in a male patient between 2 and 10 years old who had a stem cell transplant for chronic granulomatous disease, so the T cells may come from the graft donor. This sequence joins TRBV29-1 and TRBJ2-1, with 9 nucleotides matching TRBD2. The material sequenced was PBMCs, mostly from graft donor cells, taken 180 days after TCRalphabeta/CD19-depleted stem cell transplant. The CDR3 coding sequence is TGCAGCGAAGGTAGCGGGAGAGGATCCTACAATGAGCAGTTCTTC. Translating it yields CSEGSGRGSYNEQFF.